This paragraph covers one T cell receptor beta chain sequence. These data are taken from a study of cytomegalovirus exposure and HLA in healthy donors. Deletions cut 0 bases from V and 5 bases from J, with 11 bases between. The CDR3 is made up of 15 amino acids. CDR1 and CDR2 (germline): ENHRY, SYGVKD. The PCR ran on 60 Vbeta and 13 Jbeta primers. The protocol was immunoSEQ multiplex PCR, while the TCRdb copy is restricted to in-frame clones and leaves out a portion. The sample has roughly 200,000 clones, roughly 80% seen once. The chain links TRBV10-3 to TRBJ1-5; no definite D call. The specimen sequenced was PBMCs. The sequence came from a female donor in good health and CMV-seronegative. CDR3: CAISESTIWDQPQHF. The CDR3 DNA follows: TGTGCCATCAGTGAGTCGACAATTTGGGATCAGCCCCAGCATTTT.